This TCR beta chain was documented in a study of graft-versus-host responses after intestinal transplantation. In the study overall: Once they had received anti-thymocyte globulin induction, all recipients took tacrolimus and steroids for roughly three years.

Dividing CFSE-low CD3+CD4+ and CD3+CD8+ responders were isolated by sorting after the reaction. Sequenced by immunoSEQ multiplex PCR; TCRdb stores in-frame clones only, minus some. The sample holds 5,100 or so clones, approximately 24% seen once. V was pared by 6 bases and J by 3 bases, with 8 bases of the junction left unmatched. There are 15 residues in the CDR3. Looked up from germline, CDR1 is KGHSH and CDR2 is LQKENI. This material consisted of alloreactive CD4+ T cells from a mixed lymphocyte reaction culture, taken before transplantation. Sample subset: CFSE-low proliferating T cells sorted from roughly six-day pre-transplant mixed lymphocyte reaction (GvH or HvG direction). J is TRBJ2-7 and V is TRBV18; 10 positions match TRBD1. This sequence was found in a human patient who was an organ donor for intestinal transplantation. CDR3 region: CASSLGQGYIYEQYF. CDR3 nucleotides: TGTGCCAGCTCCCTGGGACAGGGGTACATCTACGAGCAGTACTTC.